These 9 T cell receptor beta chains originate from one sample sequenced in a study of B cell selection in AIRE deficiency (dated by TCRdb to between 2018 and 2020). For sorting, conventional CD4 T cells were defined as CD4+CD127+ cells. The method behind the library was the immunoSEQ multiplex PCR assay. The immuneACCESS repertoire file appears here via TCRdb, limited to in-frame rearrangements. These files lack a portion of the clones; in checked studies, under half of the deficit traces to unresolved V genes, and the cause of the others is not known. The sample table lists around 20,000 clones, more than 95% of them with a count of one. The ten largest make up roughly 0.3% of the sample. Sequencing was carried out using conventional CD4+ T cells sorted from PBMCs. Source of these receptors: a human donor with AIRE deficiency.

This clone was observed a single time. The chain recombines TRBV11-3 with TRBJ2-1; 8 nucleotides match TRBD2. This CDR3 comprises 16 residues. The trim removed 7 bases at V and 8 bases at J, leaving 16 bases unmatched. Looked up from germline, CDR1 is SGHNT and CDR2 is YENEEA. The CDR3: CASNNLVAGFGYEQFF. The CDR3 DNA follows: TGTGCCAGCAATAACCTGGTAGCGGGGTTCGGGTATGAGCAGTTCTTC.

V gene TRBV9 combines with J gene TRBJ2-3; TRBD2 aligns across 13 bases. Per germline, CDR1 SGDLS and CDR2 YYNGEE. The CDR3 extends over 15 amino acids. After removal of 8 bases from V and 4 bases from J, the junction contained 7 bases not matched to a gene. Here the CDR3 DNA reads TGTGCCAGTGACATCACTAGCGGGAGGGCAGATACGCAGTATTTT. This encodes CASDITSGRADTQYF. The full variable domain, in which reference TRBV9 and TRBJ2-3 provide the parts outside the CDR3, is DSGVTQTPKHLITATGQRVTLRCSPRSGDLSVYWYQQSLDQGLQFLIQYYNGEERAKGNILERFSAQQFPDLHSELNLSSLELGDSALYFCASDITSGRADTQYFGPGTRLTVL.

The genes are TRBV10-3 and TRBJ1-6, with TRBD1 matching 7 bases. V was clipped by 6 bases and J by 10 bases; unmatched bases: 6. This CDR3 contains 13 residues. CDR1 is ENHRY and CDR2 is SYGVKD in the germline V gene. As DNA, the CDR3 is TGTGCCATCAGGGAGACAGGGAAATCACCCCTCCACTTT. Translation gives CAIRETGKSPLHF.

This clone was seen just once. V usage is TRBV5-8 and J usage is TRBJ2-2; TRBD2 might be the D (6 bases). Germline V CDR1 and CDR2: SGHTS, YDEGEE. The V and J ends lost 7 bases and 5 bases respectively, with 18 bases between them. The CDR3 extends over 15 amino acids. The CDR3 loop reads CASLIGGEGTGELFF. The DNA of the CDR3 is TGTGCCAGCCTCATCGGCGGGGAAGGGACCGGGGAGCTGTTTTTT.

J is TRBJ2-7 and V is TRBV7-8, with D possibly TRBD1 on 6 matching bases. CDR3 length: 13 residues. The V and J ends lost 1 base and 4 bases respectively, with 8 bases between them. Germline CDR1 and CDR2: SGHVS and FQNEAQ. CDR3 sequence (DNA): TGTGCCAGCAGCTTAGACAGGGCGTACGAGCAGTACTTC. Protein product: CASSLDRAYEQYF.

The gene calls are TRBV5-4 and TRBJ1-3; 7 bases are a match to TRBD1. Germline V gene sequence: CDR1 SGHNT, CDR2 YYREEE (reference sequence). This CDR3 comprises 17 residues. With 0 bases clipped from V and 0 bases from J, the junction kept 6 bases outside the gene matches. DNA of the CDR3: TGTGCCAGCAGCTTGGCGACAGGGCTAAGCTCTGGAAACACCATATATTTT. The encoded protein is CASSLATGLSSGNTIYF.

The J gene is TRBJ2-3, the V gene TRBV7-2, with D perhaps being TRBD1 or TRBD2 (6 bases each). The germline V and J ends were trimmed by 6 bases and 3 bases, with 10 bases remaining between them. The CDR3 is 13 amino acids. The V gene's germline CDR1 is SGHTA and CDR2 FQGNSA. The CDR3 sequence is CASRGGPTDTQYF. The CDR3 coding sequence is TGTGCCAGCAGAGGGGGGCCTACAGATACGCAGTATTTT.

This chain connects TRBV15 to TRBJ1-5; 8 bases are a match to TRBD1. Germline V gives CDR1 LNHNV, CDR2 YYDKDF (reference sequence). CDR3 length equals 15 residues. Unmatched junction bases numbered 7, after V lost 3 bases and J lost 6 bases. In DNA form, the CDR3 reads TGTGCCACCAGCAGTGGACAGGGAGAAGTTCAGCCCCAGCATTTT. Encoded protein: CATSSGQGEVQPQHF.

This chain connects TRBV6-5 to TRBJ1-1; D not resolved. Deletions cut 6 bases from V and 0 bases from J, with 14 bases between. Per germline, CDR1 MNHEY and CDR2 SVGAGI. There are 15 residues in the CDR3. This CDR3 is CASSPSPGLNTEAFF. As DNA, the CDR3 is TGTGCCAGCAGCCCGTCACCCGGGCTGAACACTGAAGCTTTCTTT.